This is a list of T cell receptor beta chains from one sample in a study of glioma-infiltrating T cells after dendritic cell vaccination. Assay: immunoSEQ multiplex PCR; the TCRdb copy retains only in-frame clones and omits some. Here the sample spans tens of thousands of clones, about four fifths being singletons. Sample: blood, taken after dendritic cell vaccination. The receptors shown here come from a human donor with glioblastoma. Both conserved end residues are part of each CDR3. Fields, in order: D gene, J gene, V gene, CDR3 length, clone size, CDR3 protein, CDR3 DNA. The D gene is left open where the match is weak. Some rows mark clone size as missing; the rest say once, few, many or name a class of expanded clone.

D: TRBD1; J: TRBJ1-1; V: TRBV6-1; length: 20; size: once; CDR3: CASSALPYSSEDRGGTEAFF; DNA: TGTGCCAGCAGTGCTCTTCCCTACTCTTCGGAGGACAGGGGGGGGACTGAAGCTTTCTTT
D: TRBD1; J: TRBJ2-3; V: TRBV7-9; length: 15; size: -; CDR3: CASSLGQGATDTQYF; DNA: TGTGCCAGCAGCTTGGGACAGGGGGCAACAGATACGCAGTATTTT
D: -; J: TRBJ1-1; V: TRBV7-6; length: 13; size: medium-sized; CDR3: CASSLSAYTEAFF; DNA: TGTGCCAGCAGCTTATCCGCGTACACTGAAGCTTTCTTT
D: -; J: TRBJ2-3; V: TRBV16; length: 14; size: -; CDR3: CASSQAGRADTQYF; DNA: TGTGCCAGCAGCCAGGCAGGGCGAGCGGATACGCAGTATTTT
D: TRBD1; J: TRBJ2-2; V: TRBV25-1; length: 16; size: -; CDR3: CASSDQQGADTGELFF; DNA: TGTGCCAGCAGTGACCAACAGGGGGCAGACACCGGGGAGCTGTTTTTT
D: TRBD2; J: TRBJ2-1; V: TRBV19; length: 13; size: -; CDR3: CASSSGGYNEQFF; DNA: TGTGCCAGTAGTAGCGGGGGATACAATGAGCAGTTCTTC
D: TRBD2; J: TRBJ2-7; V: TRBV10-3; length: 17; size: -; CDR3: CAISESKVAGGTYEQYF; DNA: TGTGCCATCAGTGAGTCGAAGGTAGCGGGGGGAACCTACGAGCAGTACTTC
D: -; J: TRBJ2-3; V: TRBV11-2; length: 15; size: -; CDR3: CASTSRRSASDTQYF; DNA: TGTGCCAGCACCTCACGCCGGAGTGCCTCAGATACGCAGTATTTT
D: -; J: TRBJ1-5; V: TRBV5-5; length: 15; size: -; CDR3: CASSLDPVSSQPQHF; DNA: TGTGCCAGCAGCTTGGATCCGGTATCTTCTCAGCCCCAGCATTTT
D: -; J: TRBJ2-3; V: TRBV5-1; length: 14; size: -; CDR3: CASSLAPGADTQYF; DNA: TGCGCCAGCAGCTTGGCACCAGGGGCAGATACGCAGTATTTT
D: -; J: TRBJ1-1; V: TRBV4-3; length: 15; size: -; CDR3: CASSQDTDINTEAFF; DNA: TGCGCCAGCAGCCAAGATACGGACATAAACACTGAAGCTTTCTTT
D: TRBD1; J: TRBJ1-1; V: TRBV11-2; length: 15; size: -; CDR3: CASSSPQGARTEAFF; DNA: TGTGCCAGCAGCTCTCCGCAGGGGGCGCGCACTGAAGCTTTCTTT
D: TRBD2; J: TRBJ2-2; V: TRBV28; length: 15; size: -; CDR3: CASSFPAGGTGELFF; DNA: TGTGCCAGCAGTTTCCCAGCGGGGGGGACCGGGGAGCTGTTTTTT
D: TRBD1; J: TRBJ1-2; V: TRBV13; length: 15; size: -; CDR3: CASSLGGTGHYGYTF; DNA: TGTGCCAGCAGCTTAGGGGGGACAGGGCACTATGGCTACACCTTC
D: -; J: TRBJ1-2; V: TRBV9; length: 15; size: -; CDR3: CASSVEDGRNYGYTF; DNA: TGTGCCAGCAGCGTAGAGGACGGGAGGAACTATGGCTACACCTTC
D: TRBD1; J: TRBJ1-3; V: TRBV7-2; length: 17; size: once; CDR3: CASLPDRKGGEGNTIYF; DNA: TGTGCCAGCCTACCCGACAGAAAAGGGGGCGAAGGAAACACCATATATTTT
D: -; J: TRBJ2-1; V: TRBV6-5; length: 13; size: -; CDR3: CASSVDRYNEQFF; DNA: TGTGCCAGCAGTGTGGACAGATACAATGAGCAGTTCTTC
D: -; J: TRBJ1-2; V: TRBV7-8; length: 17; size: once; CDR3: CASSIGLSGGEIYGYTF; DNA: TGTGCCAGCAGCATTGGCCTCTCGGGCGGGGAAATCTATGGCTACACCTTC
D: TRBD1; J: TRBJ1-3; V: TRBV6-6; length: 16; size: few; CDR3: CASSPTGTGNGNTIYF; DNA: TGTGCCAGCAGTCCAACCGGGACAGGGAATGGAAACACCATATATTTT
D: TRBD1; J: TRBJ1-2; V: TRBV2; length: 14; size: -; CDR3: CASRWDRENYGYTF; DNA: TGTGCCAGCAGGTGGGACAGGGAAAACTATGGCTACACCTTC
D: TRBD1; J: TRBJ1-2; V: TRBV2; length: 13; size: few; CDR3: CASSAGTGTGYTF; DNA: TGTGCCAGCAGTGCCGGGACAGGGACTGGCTACACCTTC
D: -; J: TRBJ1-5; V: TRBV19; length: 14; size: -; CDR3: CASRGGVINQPQHF; DNA: TGTGCCAGTAGGGGAGGGGTTATCAATCAGCCCCAGCATTTT
D: -; J: TRBJ1-2; V: TRBV7-2; length: 13; size: -; CDR3: CASSLEGGYGYTF; DNA: TGTGCCAGCAGCTTAGAGGGAGGATATGGCTACACCTTC
D: -; J: TRBJ2-2; V: TRBV5-1; length: 15; size: -; CDR3: CASSLVGGDTGELFF; DNA: TGCGCCAGCAGCTTGGTTGGCGGGGACACCGGGGAGCTGTTTTTT
D: TRBD1; J: TRBJ1-6; V: TRBV7-2; length: 15; size: -; CDR3: CASTVTGTDNSPLHF; DNA: TGTGCCAGCACCGTAACCGGGACAGATAATTCACCCCTCCACTTT
D: -; J: TRBJ2-1; V: TRBV2; length: 14; size: -; CDR3: CASTLQGSYNEQFF; DNA: TGTGCCAGCACTTTACAGGGTTCCTACAATGAGCAGTTCTTC
D: -; J: TRBJ2-5; V: TRBV5-1; length: 15; size: -; CDR3: CASSLARDIQETQYF; DNA: TGCGCCAGCAGCTTGGCCAGGGACATTCAAGAGACCCAGTACTTC
D: -; J: TRBJ1-1; V: TRBV9; length: 15; size: -; CDR3: CASSSVEEFRTEAFF; DNA: TGTGCCAGCAGCTCAGTTGAGGAATTCCGCACTGAAGCTTTCTTT
D: TRBD2; J: TRBJ2-7; V: TRBV6-5; length: 15; size: -; CDR3: CASSYTTSGDYEQYF; DNA: TGTGCCAGCAGTTACACCACTAGCGGGGACTACGAGCAGTACTTC
D: TRBD1; J: TRBJ2-2; V: TRBV11-2; length: 14; size: -; CDR3: CASSQTGWAGELFF; DNA: TGTGCCAGCAGCCAGACAGGGTGGGCCGGGGAGCTGTTTTTT
D: -; J: TRBJ1-6; V: TRBV4-3; length: 15; size: -; CDR3: CASSLQDGGNSPLHF; DNA: TGCGCCAGCAGCTTACAGGACGGGGGGAATTCACCCCTCCACTTT
D: -; J: TRBJ2-7; V: TRBV5-1; length: 13; size: -; CDR3: CASSLAGTYEQYF; DNA: TGCGCCAGCAGTTTAGCCGGGACCTACGAGCAGTACTTC
D: -; J: TRBJ1-6; V: TRBV2; length: 16; size: -; CDR3: CASSVTGRSYNSPLHF; DNA: TGTGCCAGCAGTGTCACAGGCCGCTCCTATAATTCACCCCTCCACTTT
D: -; J: TRBJ2-3; V: TRBV6-5; length: 14; size: -; CDR3: CASSYSFGTDTQYF; DNA: TGTGCCAGCAGTTACTCGTTCGGCACAGATACGCAGTATTTT
D: TRBD1; J: TRBJ1-1; V: TRBV6-1; length: 13; size: -; CDR3: CASSRTGVTEAFF; DNA: TGTGCCAGCAGTCGCACAGGGGTTACTGAAGCTTTCTTT
D: -; J: TRBJ2-3; V: TRBV11-3; length: 14; size: -; CDR3: CASSAKNSTDTQYF; DNA: TGTGCCAGCAGCGCGAAAAATAGCACAGATACGCAGTATTTT
D: -; J: TRBJ1-6; V: TRBV5-1; length: 14; size: -; CDR3: CASSPGAENSPLHF; DNA: TGCGCCAGCAGTCCAGGGGCGGAAAATTCACCCCTCCACTTT
D: -; J: TRBJ1-2; V: TRBV7-9; length: 15; size: -; CDR3: CASSLAQGSDYGYTF; DNA: TGTGCCAGCAGTTTAGCCCAGGGGTCTGACTATGGCTACACCTTC
D: -; J: TRBJ2-1; V: TRBV29-1; length: 16; size: -; CDR3: CSVDSKAGSSYNEQFF; DNA: TGCAGCGTTGACAGCAAGGCGGGGAGCTCCTACAATGAGCAGTTCTTC
D: TRBD1; J: TRBJ2-2; V: TRBV27; length: 16; size: -; CDR3: CASSLFGTGSTGELFF; DNA: TGTGCCAGCAGTTTATTCGGGACAGGGAGCACCGGGGAGCTGTTTTTT